This T cell receptor beta chain was recovered during a study of HIV-infected patients and healthy controls. Germline-derived CDR1 and CDR2 are SGHRS and YFSETQ. The CDR3 covers 15 residues. Trimming pared 0 bases from V and 7 bases from J, leaving 13 bases between. TCRdb redid the calling of the 5' RACE reads with MiXCR, one entry per CDR3 protein. The sample contains almost 65,000 distinct CDR3 sequences, 15% to 20% of which appear only once. The sample holds many counts of this clonotype. The receptor comes from a human donor in good health. The gene calls are TRBV5-1 and TRBJ1-4; D perhaps matches TRBD1 (5 bases). The sequencing sample was made of CD4+ T cells from blood. The CDR3 DNA reads as TGCGCCAGCAGCTTGGGGGCCGGGGCGAGTGAAAAACTGTTTTTT. Residues: CASSLGAGASEKLFF.